This T cell receptor beta chain stems from a study of cytomegalovirus exposure and HLA in healthy donors. Study findings and constraints: Presence/absence analyses rested on an assumption that sequencing depth was roughly uniform across donors. V- and J-gene trimming of TCR beta was linked (in a later analysis) to a missense DCLRE1C variant.

PCR involved 60 Vbeta and 13 Jbeta primers. Data came from immunoSEQ multiplex PCR; TCRdb stores just in-frame clones and leaves some out. The sample spans 56,000 or so clones; the ten largest clones claim 25% to 30%. With respect to this clone: The target antigen is unknown.

V lost 6 bases, J lost 2 bases, and 8 bases lay in between. Germline V gives CDR1 MNHNY, CDR2 SVGAGI (reference sequence). This CDR3 spans 12 amino acids. Sequencing used PBMCs. V gene TRBV6-6 combines with J gene TRBJ2-7; D gene uncertain. The clonotype comes from a man aged 40-50 years in good health and CMV-seropositive. The CDR3 nucleotides read TGTGCCAGCAGCCACAGTACCTACGAGCAGTACTTC. This translates into CASSHSTYEQYF.